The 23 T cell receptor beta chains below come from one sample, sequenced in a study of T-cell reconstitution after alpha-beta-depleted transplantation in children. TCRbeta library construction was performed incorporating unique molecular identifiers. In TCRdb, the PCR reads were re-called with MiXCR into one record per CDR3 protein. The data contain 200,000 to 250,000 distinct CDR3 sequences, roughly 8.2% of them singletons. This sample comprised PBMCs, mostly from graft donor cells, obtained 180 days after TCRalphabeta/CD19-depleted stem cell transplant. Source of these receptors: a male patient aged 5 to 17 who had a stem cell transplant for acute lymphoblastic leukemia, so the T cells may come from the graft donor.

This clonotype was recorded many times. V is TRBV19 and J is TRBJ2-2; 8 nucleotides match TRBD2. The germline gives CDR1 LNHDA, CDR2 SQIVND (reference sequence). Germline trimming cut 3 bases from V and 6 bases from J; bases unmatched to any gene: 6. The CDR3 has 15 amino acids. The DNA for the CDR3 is TGTGCCAGTAGTATCTGGTCAGCGGGGGCCGGGGAGCTGTTTTTT. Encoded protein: CASSIWSAGAGELFF.

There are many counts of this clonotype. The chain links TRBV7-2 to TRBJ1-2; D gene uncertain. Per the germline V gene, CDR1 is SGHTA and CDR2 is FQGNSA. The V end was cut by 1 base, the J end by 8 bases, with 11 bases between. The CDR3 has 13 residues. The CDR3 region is CASSLVLGLGYTF. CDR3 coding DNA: TGTGCCAGCAGCTTAGTGTTAGGGTTGGGCTACACCTTC. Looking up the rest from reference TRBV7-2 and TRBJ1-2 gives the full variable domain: GAGVSQSPSNKVTEKGKDVELRCDPISGHTALYWYRQSLGQGLEFLIYFQGNSAPDKSGLPSDRFSAERTGGSVSTLTIQRTQQEDSAVYLCASSLVLGLGYTFGSGTRLTVV.

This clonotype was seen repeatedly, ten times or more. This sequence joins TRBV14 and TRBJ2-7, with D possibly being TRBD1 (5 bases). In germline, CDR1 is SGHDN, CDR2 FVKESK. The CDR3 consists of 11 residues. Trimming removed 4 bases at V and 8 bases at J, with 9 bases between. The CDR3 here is CASSPGHKQYF. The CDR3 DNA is TGTGCCAGCAGCCCTGGACACAAGCAGTACTTC. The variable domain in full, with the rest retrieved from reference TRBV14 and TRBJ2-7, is EAGVTQFPSHSVIEKGQTVTLRCDPISGHDNLYWYRRVMGKEIKFLLHFVKESKQDESGMPNNRFLAERTGGTYSTLKVQPAELEDSGVYFCASSPGHKQYFGPGTRLTVT.

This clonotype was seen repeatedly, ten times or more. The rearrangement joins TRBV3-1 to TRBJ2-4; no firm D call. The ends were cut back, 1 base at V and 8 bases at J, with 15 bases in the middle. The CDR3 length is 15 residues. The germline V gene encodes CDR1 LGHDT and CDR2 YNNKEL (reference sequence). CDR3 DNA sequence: TGTGCCAGCAGCCAAGGGGGTAGGGTGATGGACATTCAGTACTTC. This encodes CASSQGGRVMDIQYF. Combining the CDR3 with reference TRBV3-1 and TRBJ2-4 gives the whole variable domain DTAVSQTPKYLVTQMGNDKSIKCEQNLGHDTMYWYKQDSKKFLKIMFSYNNKELIINETVPNRFSPKSPDKAHLNLHINSLELGDSAVYFCASSQGGRVMDIQYFGAGTRLSVL.

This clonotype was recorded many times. In nucleotides, the CDR3 is TGTGCCAGCAGCCTAGGATGGACCGGGGAGCTGTTTTTT. This translates into CASSLGWTGELFF. The rearrangement joins TRBV7-6 to TRBJ2-2; D not resolved. V dropped 5 bases and J dropped 5 bases, with 9 bases sitting between them. Germline V gene lookup returns CDR1 SGHVS and CDR2 FNYEAQ. This CDR3 comprises 13 residues.

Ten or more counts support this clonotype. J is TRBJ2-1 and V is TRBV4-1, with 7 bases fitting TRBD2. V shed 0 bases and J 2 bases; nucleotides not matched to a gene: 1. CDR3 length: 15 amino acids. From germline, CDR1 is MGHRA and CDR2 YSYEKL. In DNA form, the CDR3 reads TGCGCCAGCAGCCAAGATACTAGCGCCTACAATGAGCAGTTCTTC. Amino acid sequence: CASSQDTSAYNEQFF.

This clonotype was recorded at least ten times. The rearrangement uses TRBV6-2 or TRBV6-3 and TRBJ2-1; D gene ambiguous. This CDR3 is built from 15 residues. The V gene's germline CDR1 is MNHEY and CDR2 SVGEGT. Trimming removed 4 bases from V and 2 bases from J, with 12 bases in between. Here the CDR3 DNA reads TGTGCCAGCAGTTCTCATACGCTTACCTACAATGAGCAGTTCTTC. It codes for CASSSHTLTYNEQFF.

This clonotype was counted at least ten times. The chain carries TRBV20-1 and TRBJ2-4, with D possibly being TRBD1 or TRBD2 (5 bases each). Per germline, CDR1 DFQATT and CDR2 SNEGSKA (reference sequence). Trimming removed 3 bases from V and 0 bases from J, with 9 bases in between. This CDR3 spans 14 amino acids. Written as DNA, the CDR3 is TGCAGTGCTAGTTGGGGGACAGCCAAAAACATTCAGTACTTC. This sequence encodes CSASWGTAKNIQYF.

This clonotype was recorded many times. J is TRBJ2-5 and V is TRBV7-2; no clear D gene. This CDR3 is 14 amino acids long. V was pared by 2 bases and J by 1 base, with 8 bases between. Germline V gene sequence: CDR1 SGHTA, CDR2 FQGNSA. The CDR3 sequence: CASSLLGFQETQYF. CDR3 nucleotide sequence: TGTGCCAGCAGCTTATTGGGGTTCCAAGAGACCCAGTACTTC. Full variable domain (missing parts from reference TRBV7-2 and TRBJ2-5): GAGVSQSPSNKVTEKGKDVELRCDPISGHTALYWYRQSLGQGLEFLIYFQGNSAPDKSGLPSDRFSAERTGGSVSTLTIQRTQQEDSAVYLCASSLLGFQETQYFGPGTRLLVL.

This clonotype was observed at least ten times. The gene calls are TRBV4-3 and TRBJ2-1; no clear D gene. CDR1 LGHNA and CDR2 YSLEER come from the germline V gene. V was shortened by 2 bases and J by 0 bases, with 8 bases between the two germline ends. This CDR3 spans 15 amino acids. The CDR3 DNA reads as TGCGCCAGCAGCCAACTACCCTCCTCCTACAATGAGCAGTTCTTC. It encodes CASSQLPSSYNEQFF.

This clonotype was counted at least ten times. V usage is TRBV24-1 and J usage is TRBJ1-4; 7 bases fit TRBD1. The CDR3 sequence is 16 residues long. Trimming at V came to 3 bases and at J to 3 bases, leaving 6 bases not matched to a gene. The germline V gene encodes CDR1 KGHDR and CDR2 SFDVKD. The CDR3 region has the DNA TGTGCCACCAGTGATCCCCGACAGGGAGCTAATGAAAAACTGTTTTTT. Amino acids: CATSDPRQGANEKLFF.

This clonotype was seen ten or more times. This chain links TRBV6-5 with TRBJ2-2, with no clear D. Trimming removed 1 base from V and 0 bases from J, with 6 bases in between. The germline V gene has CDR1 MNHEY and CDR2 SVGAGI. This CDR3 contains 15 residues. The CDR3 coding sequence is TGTGCCAGCAGTTACTTGAGGACGAACACCGGGGAGCTGTTTTTT. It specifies CASSYLRTNTGELFF.

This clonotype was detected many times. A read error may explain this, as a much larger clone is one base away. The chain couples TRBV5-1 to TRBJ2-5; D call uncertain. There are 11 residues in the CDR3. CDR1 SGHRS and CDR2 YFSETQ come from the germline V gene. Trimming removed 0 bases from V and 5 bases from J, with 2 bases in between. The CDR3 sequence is CASSLDETQYF. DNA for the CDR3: TGCGCCAGCAGCTTGGATGAGACCCAGTACTTC. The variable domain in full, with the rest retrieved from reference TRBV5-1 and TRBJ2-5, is KAGVTQTPRYLIKTRGQQVTLSCSPISGHRSVSWYQQTPGQGLQFLFEYFSETQRNKGNFPGRFSGRQFSNSRSEMNVSTLELGDSALYLCASSLDETQYFGPGTRLLVL.

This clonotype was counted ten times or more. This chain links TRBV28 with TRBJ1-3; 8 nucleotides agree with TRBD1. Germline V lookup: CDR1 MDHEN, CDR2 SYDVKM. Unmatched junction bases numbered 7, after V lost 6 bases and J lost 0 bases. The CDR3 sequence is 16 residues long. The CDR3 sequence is CASSRDRLFSGNTIYF. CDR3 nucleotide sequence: TGTGCCAGCAGCAGGGACAGGCTATTCTCTGGAAACACCATATATTTT. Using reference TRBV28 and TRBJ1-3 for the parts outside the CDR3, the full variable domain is DVKVTQSSRYLVKRTGEKVFLECVQDMDHENMFWYRQDPGLGLRLIYFSYDVKMKEKGDIPEGYSVSREKKERFSLILESASTNQTSMYLCASSRDRLFSGNTIYFGEGSWLTVV.

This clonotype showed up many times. CDR3 sequence reads: CASSGQAGTGQPQHF. The CDR3, as DNA: TGTGCCAGCAGCGGCCAAGCAGGGACGGGTCAGCCCCAGCATTTT. The V gene is TRBV6-5, the J gene TRBJ1-5; TRBD1 might be the D (5 bases). V lost 6 bases and J lost 6, with 18 bases in between. This CDR3 has 15 residues. CDR1 and CDR2 (germline): MNHEY, SVGAGI.

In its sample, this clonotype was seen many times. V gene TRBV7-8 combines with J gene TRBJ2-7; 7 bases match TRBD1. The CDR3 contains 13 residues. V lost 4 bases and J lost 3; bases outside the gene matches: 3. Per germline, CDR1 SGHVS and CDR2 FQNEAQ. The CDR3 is CASSSDRIYEQYF. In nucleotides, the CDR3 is TGTGCCAGCAGCTCGGACAGGATCTACGAGCAGTACTTC.

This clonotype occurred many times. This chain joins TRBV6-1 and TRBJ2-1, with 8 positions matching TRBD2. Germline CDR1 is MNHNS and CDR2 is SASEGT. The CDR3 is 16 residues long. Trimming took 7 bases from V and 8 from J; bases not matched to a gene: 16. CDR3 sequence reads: CASTRPGRGAVDEQFF. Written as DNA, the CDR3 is TGTGCCAGCACCCGCCCGGGGCGGGGGGCCGTCGATGAGCAGTTCTTC.

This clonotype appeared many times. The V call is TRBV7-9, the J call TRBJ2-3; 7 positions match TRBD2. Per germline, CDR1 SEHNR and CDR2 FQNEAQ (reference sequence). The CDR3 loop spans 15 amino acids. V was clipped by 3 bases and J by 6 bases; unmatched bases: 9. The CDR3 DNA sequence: TGTGCCAGCAGCTTCTCAGCGGGGTGGGCGGATACGCAGTATTTT. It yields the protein CASSFSAGWADTQYF.

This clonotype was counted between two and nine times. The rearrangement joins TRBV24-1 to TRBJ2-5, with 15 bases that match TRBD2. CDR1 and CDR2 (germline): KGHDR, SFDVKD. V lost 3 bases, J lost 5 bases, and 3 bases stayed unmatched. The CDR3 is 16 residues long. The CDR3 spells CATSDGGTSGRETQYF. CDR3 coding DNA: TGTGCCACCAGTGATGGCGGGACTAGCGGGAGGGAGACCCAGTACTTC.

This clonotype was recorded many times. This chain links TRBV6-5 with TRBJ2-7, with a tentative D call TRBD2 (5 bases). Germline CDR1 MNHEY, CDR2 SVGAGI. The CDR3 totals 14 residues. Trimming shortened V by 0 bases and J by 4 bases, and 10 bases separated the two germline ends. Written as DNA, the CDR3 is TGTGCCAGCAGTTACTCGACCCGGACTTACGAGCAGTACTTC. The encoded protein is CASSYSTRTYEQYF.

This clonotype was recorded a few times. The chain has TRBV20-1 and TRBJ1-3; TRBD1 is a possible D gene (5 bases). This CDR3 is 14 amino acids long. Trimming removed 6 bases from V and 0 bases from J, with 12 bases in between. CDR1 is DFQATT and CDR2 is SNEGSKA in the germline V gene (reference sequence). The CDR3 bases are TGCAGTGCCCCCGACAGAGCCTCTGGAAACACCATATATTTT. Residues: CSAPDRASGNTIYF.

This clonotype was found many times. CDR3 in amino acids: CASSPPGQGSLEAFF. In nucleotides, the CDR3 is TGTGCCAGCTCACCCCCGGGACAGGGGTCCCTTGAAGCTTTCTTT. The genes are TRBV18 and TRBJ1-1; TRBD1 aligns across 10 bases. This CDR3 spans 15 amino acids. V lost 3 bases, J lost 7 bases, and 8 bases stayed unmatched. CDR1 is KGHSH and CDR2 is LQKENI in the germline V gene.

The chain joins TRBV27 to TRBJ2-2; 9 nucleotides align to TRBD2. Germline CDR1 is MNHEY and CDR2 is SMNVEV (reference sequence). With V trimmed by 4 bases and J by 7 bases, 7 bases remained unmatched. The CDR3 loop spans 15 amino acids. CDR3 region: CASSSAGGRDGELFF. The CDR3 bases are TGTGCCAGCAGTTCAGCGGGGGGCAGGGACGGGGAGCTGTTTTTT.